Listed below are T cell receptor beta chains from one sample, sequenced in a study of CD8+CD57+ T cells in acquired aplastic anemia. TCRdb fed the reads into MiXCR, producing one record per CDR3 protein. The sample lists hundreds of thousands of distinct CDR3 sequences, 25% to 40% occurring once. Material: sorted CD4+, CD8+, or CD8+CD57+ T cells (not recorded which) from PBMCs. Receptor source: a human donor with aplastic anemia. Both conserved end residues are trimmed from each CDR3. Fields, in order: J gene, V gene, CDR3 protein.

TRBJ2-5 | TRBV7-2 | ASSLAASPTETQY
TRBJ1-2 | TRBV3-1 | ASRRQGPPSNYGYT
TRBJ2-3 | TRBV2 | ASSDGTVTDTQY
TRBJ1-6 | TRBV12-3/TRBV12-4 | ATRRDSVYNSPLH
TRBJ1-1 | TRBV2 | AIHLGLDTEAF
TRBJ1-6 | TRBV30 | AWSVRQGNSPLH
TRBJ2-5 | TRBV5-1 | ASSLWTGGFRETQY
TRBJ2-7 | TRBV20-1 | SATPTRNEQY
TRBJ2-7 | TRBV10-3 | ASSPGPNHYEQY
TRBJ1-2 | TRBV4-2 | ASSQGVTAVANYGYT
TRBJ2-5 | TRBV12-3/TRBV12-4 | ASSKQQQRRETQY
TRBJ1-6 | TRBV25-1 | ASSRTGGNSSPPLH
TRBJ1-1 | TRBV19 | ASTLRTNTEAF
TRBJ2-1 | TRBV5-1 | ASSLHSGGTGSYNEQF
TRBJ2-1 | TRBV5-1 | ASMDSGGPNNEQF
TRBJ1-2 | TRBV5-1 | ASSVERDRLDGYT
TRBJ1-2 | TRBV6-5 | ASSYSSGSFGYT
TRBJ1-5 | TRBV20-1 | SASVRGYSNQPQH
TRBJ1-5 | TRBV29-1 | SVDGSGRRDSNQPQH
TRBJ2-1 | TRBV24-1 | ASSQDLLAYNEQF
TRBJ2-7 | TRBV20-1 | SARGTGPYEQY
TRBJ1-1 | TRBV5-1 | ASSGQWPEAF